These 21 T cell receptor beta chains were sequenced from one sample in a study of post-analysis software for immune sequencing data. Every TCR beta cDNA library bore unique molecular identifiers. TCRdb re-analysed the PCR reads in MiXCR, keeping a single row per CDR3 protein. Of 150,000 or so distinct CDR3 sequences in the sample, 35% to 40% were seen once. The material was blood, obtained after autologous hematopoietic stem cell transplantation. These receptors came from a girl aged 5-17 years with multiple sclerosis.

This clonotype was counted a few times. The chain has TRBV14 and TRBJ2-1; perhaps TRBD1 as D (6 bases). The CDR3 length is 14 residues. Germline V lookup: CDR1 SGHDN, CDR2 FVKESK. V lost 0 bases and J 9 bases, leaving 12 bases between the germline ends. The DNA for the CDR3 is TGTGCCAGCAGCCAAGATTTCAGGGGCGGTGAGCAGTTCTTC. This sequence encodes CASSQDFRGGEQFF.

Turning to this clonotype: Germline and junction disagree at one end, which may indicate a read error. The J gene is TRBJ2-7, the V gene TRBV12-3 or TRBV12-4; 11 bases are a match to TRBD2. This CDR3 comprises 14 residues. In DNA, the CDR3 is TGTGCCAGCAGCGCACTAGCGGGAGTGTACGGGCAGTACTTC. This sequence encodes CASSALAGVYGQYF.

The table lists this clonotype with a count of one. This chain links TRBV3-1 with TRBJ1-2; the match to TRBD1 covers 10 bases. Germline CDR1 LGHDT, CDR2 YNNKEL (reference sequence). Unmatched junction bases numbered 4, after V lost 4 bases and J lost 8 bases. CDR3 length equals 13 residues. Written as DNA, the CDR3 is TGTGCCAGCAGCCGCGGGACAGGGGAAGGCTACACCTTC. Translated, it gives CASSRGTGEGYTF.

The chain recombines TRBV3-1 with TRBJ2-1; the D gene is possibly TRBD2 (5 bases). Trimming stripped 0 bases from V and 0 bases from J, with 18 bases between. The CDR3 sequence is 19 residues long. In germline, CDR1 is LGHDT, CDR2 YNNKEL (reference sequence). CDR3 in DNA: TGTGCCAGCAGCCAAGATCAGTGGACGGGGAAAGGCTCCTACAATGAGCAGTTCTTC. Its translation: CASSQDQWTGKGSYNEQFF.

This rearrangement joins TRBV5-1 to TRBJ2-3; D possibly corresponds to TRBD2 (6 bases). This CDR3 spans 15 amino acids. CDR1 is SGHRS and CDR2 is YFSETQ in the germline V gene. V was cut by 2 bases and J by 0 bases, with 10 bases left in between. As DNA, the CDR3 is TGCGCCAGCAGCTTAGATCGGGGGAGCACAGATACGCAGTATTTT. This gives the protein CASSLDRGSTDTQYF.

This clonotype was counted once. V gene TRBV6-1 combines with J gene TRBJ2-1; tentatively, D is TRBD2 (6 bases). Trimming removed 5 bases at V and 6 bases at J, with 14 bases between. Germline values: CDR1 MNHNS, CDR2 SASEGT. The CDR3 loop spans 14 amino acids. In DNA, the CDR3 is TGTGCCAGCAGTCCTTGGCTAGCGAGCAATGAGCAGTTCTTC. Its protein is CASSPWLASNEQFF.

This clonotype was counted a few times. The chain combines TRBV5-1 with TRBJ2-2, with D unresolved. The CDR3 runs 15 residues. Germline values: CDR1 SGHRS, CDR2 YFSETQ. V lost 4 bases, J lost 3 bases, and 13 bases lay in between. The CDR3 DNA is TGCGCCAGCAGCGCGTACATCCTTTACACCGGGGAGCTGTTTTTT. Translation: CASSAYILYTGELFF.

The chain uses TRBV5-1 and TRBJ2-1; the D gene could be TRBD1 or TRBD2 (5 bases each). The CDR3 is 13 amino acids. Germline CDR1 reads SGHRS; CDR2 reads YFSETQ. V dropped 4 bases and J dropped 9 bases, with 14 bases sitting between them. This chain's CDR3 is CASSRDLGVEQFF. The CDR3 DNA follows: TGCGCCAGCAGCCGGGACCTTGGGGTTGAGCAGTTCTTC.

This clonotype is a singleton in its sample. The rearrangement joins TRBV13 to TRBJ2-7, with TRBD1 matching 8 bases. The CDR3 covers 15 residues. Trimming removed 3 bases from V and 2 bases from J; junction bases left unmatched: 6. The germline V gene encodes CDR1 PRHDT and CDR2 FYEKMQ (reference sequence). In nucleotides, the CDR3 is TGTGCCAGCAGCTTGACTAAACAGGGGGCCTACGAGCAGTACTTC. Translated: CASSLTKQGAYEQYF.

The chain's CDR3 is CASSFRSGKYSNQPQHF. CDR3 bases: TGTGCCAGCAGTTTTAGGTCAGGGAAGTATAGCAATCAGCCCCAGCATTTT. The genes are TRBV28 and TRBJ1-5; D is possibly TRBD1 (5 bases). V was cut by 3 bases and J by 0 bases, with 15 bases left in between. The CDR3 has 17 residues. CDR1 and CDR2 (germline): MDHEN, SYDVKM.

This clonotype occurred once. The chain couples TRBV4-3 to TRBJ2-1, with D perhaps TRBD2 (6 bases). Germline V gene data show CDR1 as LGHNA and CDR2 as YSLEER. CDR3 length: 15 residues. The V and J ends lost 6 bases and 0 bases respectively, with 12 bases between them. The CDR3 is CASSSGPSSYNEQFF. The CDR3 region has the DNA TGCGCCAGCAGTAGCGGCCCAAGCTCCTACAATGAGCAGTTCTTC.

This clonotype showed up just a few times. This chain connects TRBV30 to TRBJ2-6; no definite D call. This CDR3 region has 18 residues. CDR1 is GTSNPN and CDR2 is SVGIG in the germline V gene (reference sequence). V lost 0 bases and J 0 bases, leaving 15 bases between the germline ends. CDR3: CAWSVRPGFSSGANVLTF. DNA of the CDR3: TGTGCCTGGAGTGTTCGGCCAGGTTTTAGCTCTGGGGCCAACGTCCTGACTTTC.

With respect to this clonotype: This may stem from a read error, because a much larger clone lies one nucleotide away. The chain has TRBV7-8 and TRBJ2-5, with D perhaps matching TRBD2 (6 bases). The germline V and J ends were trimmed by 2 bases and 11 bases, with 24 bases remaining between them. This CDR3 spans 16 amino acids. The germline V gene has CDR1 SGHVS and CDR2 FQNEAQ. The CDR3 is CASSLFRAGHFNEQYF. The CDR3 DNA reads TGTGCCAGCAGCTTATTTCGAGCGGGCCACTTCAATGAGCAGTACTTC. The entire variable domain, with the rest obtained from reference TRBV7-8 and TRBJ2-5, is as follows: GAGVSQSPRYKVAKRGQDVALRCDPISGHVSLFWYQQALGQGPEFLTYFQNEAQLDKSGLPSDRFFAERPEGSVSTLKIQRTQQEDSAVYLCASSLFRAGHFNEQYFGPGTRLLVL.

This clonotype appeared many times. This chain links TRBV11-3 with TRBJ2-3, with 7 bases lining up with TRBD2. Germline values: CDR1 SGHNT, CDR2 YENEEA. The V segment lost 6 bases and the J segment 4 bases; nucleotides outside the gene matches: 4. The CDR3 is 13 amino acids. The chain's CDR3 is CASRGEGADTQYF. The CDR3 DNA reads TGTGCCAGCAGAGGGGAGGGCGCAGATACGCAGTATTTT.

This clonotype was observed many times. The rearrangement joins TRBV7-9 to TRBJ1-1; tentative D call: TRBD1 (5 bases). CDR1 and CDR2 (germline): SEHNR, FQNEAQ (reference sequence). Trimming pared 5 bases from V and 8 bases from J, leaving 12 bases between. This CDR3 region has 12 residues. The CDR3 DNA follows: TGTGCCAGCAGCCTACAACAGGCGGAAGCTTTCTTT. Translating it yields CASSLQQAEAFF.

This chain connects TRBV11-2 to TRBJ2-5, with TRBD1 matching 8 bases. The CDR3 is 15 amino acids. CDR1 is SGHAT and CDR2 is FQNNGV in the germline V gene. The ends lost 5 bases at V and 2 bases at J; junction bases unmatched: 7. The CDR3 region has the DNA TGTGCCAGCAGCCCCGGACAGGGAAGTCAAGAGACCCAGTACTTC. This encodes CASSPGQGSQETQYF.

V and J are TRBV28 and TRBJ1-1; D uncertain. Germline V gene sequence: CDR1 MDHEN, CDR2 SYDVKM. Trimming removed 3 bases from V and 4 bases from J, with 12 bases in between. The CDR3 totals 14 residues. The CDR3 coding sequence is TGTGCCAGCAGTTTGCCGGTGGGAGTCACTGAAGCTTTCTTT. Translation: CASSLPVGVTEAFF.

The V gene is TRBV7-2, the J gene TRBJ2-3, with 10 positions matching TRBD2. Germline trimming cut 1 base from V and 4 bases from J; bases unmatched to any gene: 8. The CDR3 totals 17 residues. CDR1 SGHTA and CDR2 FQGNSA come from the germline V gene. This chain's CDR3 is CASSLEALAGESDTQYF. The CDR3 DNA sequence: TGTGCCAGCAGCTTAGAGGCTCTAGCGGGAGAATCAGATACGCAGTATTTT.

This clonotype has ten or more counts. The chain has TRBV29-1 and TRBJ2-1, with 8 bases matching TRBD1. With V trimmed by 6 bases and J by 9 bases, 13 bases remained unmatched. The germline CDR1 and CDR2 sequences are SQVTM and ANQGSEA. CDR3 length: 14 amino acids. CDR3 residues: CSVETGDLVGEQFF. The CDR3 coding sequence is TGCAGCGTGGAGACAGGGGATTTGGTGGGTGAGCAGTTCTTC.

The chain recombines TRBV9 with TRBJ2-5, with 7 bases identical to TRBD1. Germline CDR1 is SGDLS and CDR2 is YYNGEE. Unmatched junction bases numbered 0, after V lost 0 bases and J lost 1 base. CDR3 length: 14 residues. CDR3 protein: CASSVGQGQETQYF. CDR3 nucleotides: TGTGCCAGCAGCGTAGGACAGGGCCAAGAGACCCAGTACTTC.

With respect to this clonotype: One end of the junction is discordant with germline, which a read error may explain. The chain is built from TRBV7-2 and TRBJ1-2; TRBD1 aligns across 8 bases. In germline, CDR1 is SGHTA, CDR2 FQGNSA. This CDR3 contains 13 residues. Here the CDR3 DNA reads TGTGCCTGCAGCGCCGGACAGGGTTATGGCTACACCTTC. Encoded protein: CACSAGQGYGYTF.